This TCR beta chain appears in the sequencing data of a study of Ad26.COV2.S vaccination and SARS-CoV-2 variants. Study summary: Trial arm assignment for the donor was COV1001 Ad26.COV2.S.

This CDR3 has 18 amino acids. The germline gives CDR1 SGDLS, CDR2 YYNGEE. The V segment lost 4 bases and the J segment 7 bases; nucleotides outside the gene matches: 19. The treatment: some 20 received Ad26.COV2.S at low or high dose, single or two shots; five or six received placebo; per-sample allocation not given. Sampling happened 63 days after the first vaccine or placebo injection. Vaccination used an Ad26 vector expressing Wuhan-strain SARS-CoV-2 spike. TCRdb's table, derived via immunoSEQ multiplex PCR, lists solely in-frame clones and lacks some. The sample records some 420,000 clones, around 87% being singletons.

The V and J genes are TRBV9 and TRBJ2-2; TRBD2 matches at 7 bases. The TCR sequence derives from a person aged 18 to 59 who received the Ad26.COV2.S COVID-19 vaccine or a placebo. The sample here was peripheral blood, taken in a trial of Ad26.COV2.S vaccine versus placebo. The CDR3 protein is CASSPTQWGGLSHGELFF. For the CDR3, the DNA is TGTGCCAGCAGCCCTACGCAATGGGGAGGGTTAAGTCACGGGGAGCTGTTTTTT.